This is a list of T cell receptor beta chains from one sample in a study of blood T cell repertoires in COVID-19. Method: immunoSEQ multiplex PCR; TCRdb's copy keeps in-frame clones and lacks some. The sample has just over 300,000 clones; roughly 89% are singletons. The sequencing sample was made of peripheral blood. The receptors originated from a woman in her 30s with COVID-19, enrolled during active disease. Each CDR3 is given with its conserved first and last residue. D genes are given only for firm matches. Clone sizes are given selectively: once, few, many, or a class where the clone is expanded.

>NA|16|NA|TRBV7-2|TRBJ2-6
TGTGCCAGCCACCATGGGGCCACCCAGGGGGCCAACGTCCTGACTTTC
CASHHGATQGANVLTF
>TRBD1|14|NA|TRBV4-3|TRBJ1-2
TGCGCCAGCAGCCAAGATGGGACAGGGCCTGGCTACACCTTC
CASSQDGTGPGYTF
>NA|12|NA|TRBV29-1|TRBJ1-1
TGCAGCGTTGTTAGTTTGGGCCCTGAAGCTTTCTTT
CSVVSLGPEAFF
>TRBD1|16|NA|TRBV12-5|TRBJ1-4
TGTGCTAGTGGTTTGGTACTAGGACAGGGTAATGAAAAACTGTTTTTT
CASGLVLGQGNEKLFF
>NA|14|NA|TRBV18|TRBJ2-3
TGTGCCAGCTCACCACAAACGGGGACAGATACGCAGTATTTT
CASSPQTGTDTQYF
>TRBD1|16|once|TRBV11-3|TRBJ2-5
TGTGCCAGCAGCTTATCCCGGGCAGGGGGTCGTGAGACCCAGTACTTC
CASSLSRAGGRETQYF
>TRBD1|15|NA|TRBV28|TRBJ1-6
TGTGCCAGCAGTCCCCCCGACAGGGGGGGATCACCCCTCCACTTT
CASSPPDRGGSPLHF
>TRBD1|14|few|TRBV2|TRBJ1-1
TGTGCCAGCAGTGGGGACAGGGGTAGCACTGAAGCTTTCTTT
CASSGDRGSTEAFF
>NA|14|NA|TRBV19|TRBJ1-3
TGTGCCAGTAACCACAGATACTCTGGAAACACCATATATTTT
CASNHRYSGNTIYF
>NA|13|NA|TRBV6-5|TRBJ2-5
TGTGCCAGCAGTTACGCGGGGCAAGAGACCCAGTACTTC
CASSYAGQETQYF
>TRBD1|18|NA|TRBV7-9|TRBJ2-3
TGTGCCAGCAGCTTAGGCTCCTTAGGGACAGGGGTTCCAGATACGCAGTATTTT
CASSLGSLGTGVPDTQYF
>NA|15|NA|TRBV28|TRBJ2-2
TGTGCCAGCAGTTTGGGCAGGTCGAACACCGGGGAGCTGTTTTTT
CASSLGRSNTGELFF
>NA|14|NA|TRBV28|TRBJ2-2
TGTGCCAGCAGTTTACCCTCGAACACCGGGGAGCTGTTTTTT
CASSLPSNTGELFF
>TRBD2|18|NA|TRBV7-6|TRBJ2-1
TGTGCCAGCAGCTTAGCGCGGTGGAGCGGGGGGGCTAGGAATGAGCAGTTCTTC
CASSLARWSGGARNEQFF
>NA|16|NA|TRBV5-8|TRBJ2-1
TGTGCCAGCAGCCCTCCCCCTGCTAGCATGGAGAATGAGCAGTTCTTC
CASSPPPASMENEQFF
>TRBD1|15|NA|TRBV2|TRBJ2-5
TGTGCCAGCAGTGTCCCGGGACAGGGGACGGAGACCCAGTACTTC
CASSVPGQGTETQYF